Only one count was recorded for the clone carrying this TCR beta chain. TCRdb keeps only in-frame clones here, not all; method: immunoSEQ multiplex PCR. The data contain approximately 47,000 clones, just under 90% of them singletons. These data originate in a study of OX40 agonist ivuxolimab in advanced cancers. Study background: Given to patients was ivuxolimab, an agonistic anti-OX40 (CD134) antibody.

Looked up from germline, CDR1 is MRHNA and CDR2 is SNTAGT. CDR3 length equals 16 residues. After removal of 6 bases from V and 2 bases from J, the junction contained 9 bases not matched to a gene. The receptor's source is an adult with an advanced solid tumor such as melanoma, head and neck, liver or kidney cancer. The chain carries TRBV6-4 and TRBJ2-4; 8 bases match TRBD1. Specimen: CD4+ or CD8+ T cells sorted from blood, collected in a trial of the OX40 agonist ivuxolimab. In nucleotides, the CDR3 is TGTGCCAGCAGCCGCACAGGGGGAATAACCAAAAACATTCAGTACTTC. This gives the protein CASSRTGGITKNIQYF.